This TCR beta chain was sequenced in a study of a mutant IDH1 vaccine in newly diagnosed glioma. Regarding time point: baseline, week 1 (first vaccination visit). The treatment here: pre-vaccination baseline after standard-of-care therapy. Per germline, CDR1 SQVTM and CDR2 ANQGSEA. V lost 4 bases, J lost 5 bases, and 4 bases stayed unmatched. This CDR3 contains 14 residues. Libraries were prepared by immunoSEQ multiplex PCR; TCRdb keeps only in-frame clonotypes and omits some of them. The table has approximately 35,000 clones, approximately 91% seen once. The receptor comes from a woman between 40 and 55 years old with glioma. The gene calls are TRBV29-1 and TRBJ2-4; TRBD1 agrees at 11 bases. The sequenced sample was PBMCs, obtained from a glioma patient treated with radiotherapy, temozolomide or both. As DNA, the CDR3 is TGCAGCGTTGTTAGGACAGGGGGCGAAAACATTCAGTACTTC. Protein sequence: CSVVRTGGENIQYF.